What follows is one T cell receptor (beta chain) and its context. The sample originates from a study of blood T cells in healthy people across ages. Primers used in a second PCR of about 7 to 12 cycles were a sample-barcoded 5' primer and a J-beta primer mix. TCRdb analysed the 5' RACE reads with MiXCR anew, one entry per CDR3 protein. Among more than 700,000 distinct CDR3 sequences listed, less than 70% were seen once. The germline V gene encodes CDR1 SGHRS and CDR2 YFSETQ. This CDR3 is built from 14 residues. Sample: blood. This clonotype was sampled from a man older than 75 in good health. This chain connects TRBV5-1 to TRBJ2-1; D is undetermined. The J call may be incorrect, as the DNA end agrees better with TRBJ2-7. CDR3 sequence (DNA): TGCGCCAGCAACCCTGCGAGCTCCTACAATGAGCAGTACTTC. It specifies CASNPASSYNEQYF.